The following is a T cell receptor beta chain sequence with its context. Its antigen remains unidentified. The germline V and J ends were trimmed by 1 base and 5 bases, with 11 bases remaining between them. CDR1 and CDR2 from the germline V gene are LGHDT and YNNKEL (reference sequence). CDR3 length: 15 residues. Treatment denoted: over 15 received Ad26.COV2.S at low or high dose, single or two shots; 5 received placebo; per-sample allocation not given. All samples were drawn on day 63, counting from the first vaccine or placebo injection. The table came from immunoSEQ multiplex PCR; TCRdb's copy has only in-frame clones and leaves some out. The sample yields almost 400,000 clones, around 89% seen once. This sample stems from a study of Ad26.COV2.S vaccination and SARS-CoV-2 variants. Background on the study: Intramuscular Ad26.COV2.S at 5x10^10 or 1x10^11 viral particles.

Findings and caveats of the study: Possibly, TCR breadth and depth analyses underestimated total T cell responses.

The V gene is TRBV3-1 (or the pseudogene TRBV3-2), the J gene TRBJ1-4, with D perhaps matching TRBD1 (5 bases). This sequence was found in a person aged 18 to 65 who received the Ad26.COV2.S COVID-19 vaccine or a placebo. Sequencing used peripheral blood, obtained in a trial of Ad26.COV2.S vaccine versus placebo. This CDR3 reads CASSQGGLGNEKLFF. Written as DNA, the CDR3 is TGTGCCAGCAGCCAAGGGGGACTAGGCAATGAAAAACTGTTTTTT.